These 20 T cell receptor beta chains share one sample of origin, sequenced in a study of T and B cells in COVID-19 patients (TCRdb year 2020). TRB repertoires were amplified from approximately 250-500 ng of genomic DNA extracted from blood. The run used an Illumina MiSeq. TRB rearrangements were amplified by multiplex PCR with BIOMED2 TRB-A/B primer pools. Clones were called with MiXCR by TCRdb after fastp trimmed the public reads at Q25, and only in-frame beta chains were retained. When rows share a CDR3 protein, they turn into one entry using the most common DNA and genes. Within this sample are about 2,000 distinct CDR3 sequences, with 20% to 25% of them counted one time only. Of the sample, 60% to 80% falls within the top ten clones. Sequencing used blood. The receptors stem from a human donor with active COVID-19.

By sample share, this clonotype is medium-sized. The J gene is TRBJ1-1, the V gene TRBV5-5; D unresolved. The V gene lost 3 bases and the J gene lost 0 bases, with 6 bases spanning the gap. The CDR3 runs 13 residues. Looked up from germline, CDR1 is SGHKS and CDR2 is YYEKEE (reference sequence). The CDR3 spells CASSSGLNTEAFF. The CDR3 DNA reads as TGTGCCAGCAGCTCGGGCCTGAACACTGAAGCTTTCTTT.

This clonotype is medium-sized in the sample. The V call is TRBV29-1, the J call TRBJ1-2; no firm D call. Per germline, CDR1 SQVTM and CDR2 ANQGSEA. The CDR3 loop spans 12 amino acids. Trimming left V 7 bases short and J 3 bases short, with 12 bases between. The DNA for the CDR3 is TGCAGCGGGATCGGCACTGACTATGGCTACACCTTC. Its protein product is CSGIGTDYGYTF.

This chain links TRBV10-2 with TRBJ2-1; D is ambiguous. The CDR3 spans 15 residues. Trimming left V 3 bases short and J 4 bases short, with 13 bases between. Germline V gene sequence: CDR1 WSHSY, CDR2 SAAADI. The CDR3 loop reads CASSEGQAEYNEQFF. CDR3 bases: TGCGCCAGCAGTGAAGGGCAGGCGGAATACAATGAGCAGTTCTTC.

The sample holds a few counts of this clonotype. The chain has TRBV28 and TRBJ1-4; D not resolved. Germline CDR1 is MDHEN and CDR2 is SYDVKM. The CDR3 totals 13 residues. Between the trimmed V and J ends, which lost 4 bases and 11 bases, there was a span of 14 bases. CDR3 in DNA: TGTGCCAGCAGTTGGGGAACCGACATTAAACTGTTTTTT. This encodes CASSWGTDIKLFF. The full variable domain, rest sourced from reference TRBV28 and TRBJ1-4, is DVKVTQSSRYLVKRTGEKVFLECVQDMDHENMFWYRQDPGLGLRLIYFSYDVKMKEKGDIPEGYSVSREKKERFSLILESASTNQTSMYLCASSWGTDIKLFFGSGTQLSVL.

This chain connects TRBV7-2 to TRBJ2-5, with 7 bases fitting TRBD1. This CDR3 is built from 16 residues. Germline loops: CDR1 SGHTA, CDR2 FQGNSA. Germline trimming cut 5 bases from V and 1 base from J; bases unmatched to any gene: 10. The CDR3 DNA reads as TGTGCCAGCAGCAAATCCGGGACAGTCTCCCAAGAGACCCAGTACTTC. Translation: CASSKSGTVSQETQYF. Filled out from reference TRBV7-2 and TRBJ2-5, the complete variable domain reads GAGVSQSPSNKVTEKGKDVELRCDPISGHTALYWYRQSLGQGLEFLIYFQGNSAPDKSGLPSDRFSAERTGGSVSTLTIQRTQQEDSAVYLCASSKSGTVSQETQYFGPGTRLLVL.

This chain connects TRBV4-2 to TRBJ2-1; the D gene is possibly TRBD2 (5 bases). CDR1 and CDR2 from the germline V gene are LGHNA and YNFKEQ. Deletions cut 3 bases from V and 4 bases from J, with 19 bases between. The CDR3 runs to 17 residues. CDR3 amino acids: CASSQERAGHIYNEQFF. The CDR3 DNA reads as TGTGCCAGCAGCCAGGAGAGGGCGGGCCACATTTACAATGAGCAGTTCTTC.

This chain connects TRBV27 to TRBJ1-1; 7 nucleotides line up with TRBD1. This CDR3 is built from 14 residues. Germline CDR1 reads MNHEY; CDR2 reads SMNVEV (reference sequence). The V and J ends lost 6 bases and 4 bases, in that order; junction bases with no gene match: 8. CDR3 amino acids: CASRVTRGGTEAFF. CDR3 DNA: TGTGCCAGCAGAGTGACCAGGGGGGGCACTGAAGCTTTCTTT.

In this sample, this clonotype turned up once. The V gene is TRBV28, the J gene TRBJ2-3, with D perhaps TRBD1 (5 bases). The CDR3 is 15 residues long. With 7 bases removed from V and 1 base from J, the gap between germline ends came to 15 bases. Germline CDR1 is MDHEN and CDR2 is SYDVKM. For the CDR3, the DNA is TGTGCCAGCATCAGTCAGGGCGCCGGCACAGATACGCAGTATTTT. Translation gives CASISQGAGTDTQYF.

The rearrangement links TRBV11-2 to TRBJ2-2, with D possibly being TRBD1 or TRBD2 (5 bases each). This CDR3 contains 17 residues. V was cut by 4 bases and J by 3 bases, with 18 bases left in between. Per the germline V gene, CDR1 is SGHAT and CDR2 is FQNNGV. The CDR3 protein is CASSSPGAQGHTGELFF. CDR3 DNA: TGTGCCAGCAGCTCCCCCGGGGCTCAGGGCCACACCGGGGAGCTGTTTTTT.

This clonotype was counted a few times. The V call is TRBV5-1, the J call TRBJ2-7; 8 bases agree with TRBD2. The length of the CDR3 is 15 residues. The germline CDR1 and CDR2 sequences are SGHRS and YFSETQ. With 4 bases clipped from V and 5 bases from J, the junction kept 11 bases outside the gene matches. The CDR3 nucleotides read TGCGCCAGCAGCGGGGGGGGACTAGTAAGCGACGAGCAGTACTTC. Translation gives CASSGGGLVSDEQYF.

Relative to its sample, this clonotype is medium-sized. The chain is built from TRBV15 and TRBJ2-1; D perhaps matches TRBD1 (6 bases). Germline V lookup: CDR1 LNHNV, CDR2 YYDKDF (reference sequence). The germline V and J ends were trimmed by 5 bases and 0 bases, with 11 bases remaining between them. This CDR3 has 15 amino acids. The CDR3 region is CATSDRDTSYNEQFF. The CDR3 DNA reads as TGTGCCACCAGCGACCGGGACACCTCCTACAATGAGCAGTTCTTC.

V gene TRBV20-1 combines with J gene TRBJ2-3; D perhaps matches TRBD2 (5 bases). Germline values: CDR1 DFQATT, CDR2 SNEGSKA (reference sequence). There are 16 residues in the CDR3. V was pared by 6 bases and J by 10 bases, with 29 bases between. CDR3 amino acids: CSARAPGSGASGSQYF. The CDR3 nucleotides are TGCAGTGCCCGAGCTCCGGGGAGCGGTGCTTCGGGATCGCAGTATTTT.

The chain is built from TRBV18 and TRBJ2-7; D is unresolved. Germline values: CDR1 KGHSH, CDR2 LQKENI. Trimming pared 3 bases from V and 6 bases from J, leaving 12 bases between. CDR3 length: 13 residues. This chain's CDR3 is CASSPVTSAEQYF. CDR3 nucleotide sequence: TGTGCCAGCTCACCGGTAACTTCAGCCGAGCAGTACTTC. Complete variable domain (other parts from reference TRBV18 and TRBJ2-7): NAGVMQNPRHLVRRRGQEARLRCSPMKGHSHVYWYRQLPEEGLKFMVYLQKENIIDESGMPKERFSAEFPKEGPSILRIQQVVRGDSAAYFCASSPVTSAEQYFGPGTRLTVT.

As concerns this clonotype: A much larger clone is a single base away; this may be a read error. This chain links TRBV19 with TRBJ1-1; TRBD1 agrees at 8 bases. Germline loops: CDR1 LNHDA, CDR2 SQIVND (reference sequence). The CDR3 is 13 amino acids. Here the CDR3 reads CASSSDRGTEALF. CDR3 coding DNA: TGTGCCAGTAGTTCCGACAGGGGAACTGAAGCTTTGTTT. The full variable domain, rest sourced from reference TRBV19 and TRBJ1-1, is DGGITQSPKYLFRKEGQNVTLSCEQNLNHDAMYWYRQDPGQGLRLIYYSQIVNDFQKGDIAEGYSVSREKKESFPLTVTSAQKNPTAFYLCASSSDRGTEALFGQGTRLTVV.

This clonotype is medium-sized (0.01 to 0.1%) within its sample. V is TRBV29-1 and J is TRBJ2-7; maybe TRBD1 (6 bases). V was pared by 4 bases and J by 0 bases, with 10 bases between. The CDR3 totals 13 residues. Germline V CDR1 and CDR2: SQVTM, ANQGSEA. The DNA of the CDR3 is TGCAGCGTTGCCCAGGGGCCCTCCTACGAGCAGTACTTC. Its translation: CSVAQGPSYEQYF.

This clonotype is categorized as medium-sized. The chain links TRBV12-3 or TRBV12-4 to TRBJ2-2, with 7 bases that match TRBD1. This CDR3 is built from 14 residues. V gave up 4 bases and J gave up 4 bases; unmatched junction bases: 3. CDR3 residues: CASSSNRGTGELFF. The CDR3 bases are TGTGCCAGCAGTTCGAACAGGGGCACCGGGGAGCTGTTTTTT.

This clonotype has just a few counts. The V gene is TRBV18, the J gene TRBJ1-2; 12 bases are shared with TRBD1. The trim removed 2 bases at V and 2 bases at J, leaving 6 bases unmatched. The germline CDR1 and CDR2 sequences are KGHSH and LQKENI. This CDR3 has 17 residues. CDR3 sequence (DNA): TGTGCCAGCTCACCAATTGGGACAGGGGGCCTAAACTATGGCTACACCTTC. This gives the protein CASSPIGTGGLNYGYTF.

This clonotype is labeled medium-sized. This chain uses TRBV19 with TRBJ2-1; TRBD2 might be the D (6 bases). The CDR3 runs to 15 residues. V gave up 3 bases and J gave up 2 bases, with 11 bases separating them. The germline V gene encodes CDR1 LNHDA and CDR2 SQIVND (reference sequence). The CDR3, as DNA: TGTGCCAGTAGTATGAGGCGGGGACCCTACAATGAGCAGTTCTTC. It specifies CASSMRRGPYNEQFF.

The table lists this clonotype with a few counts. The chain couples TRBV12-3 or TRBV12-4 to TRBJ2-5; 8 bases map to TRBD2. This CDR3 region has 17 residues. V lost 4 bases to trimming and J lost 1 base; unmatched junction nucleotides: 11. This CDR3 is CASSSYLGGGPQETQYF. CDR3 sequence (DNA): TGTGCCAGCAGTTCCTATCTCGGGGGGGGGCCCCAAGAGACCCAGTACTTC.

This clonotype appeared a few times. The rearrangement links TRBV12-3 or TRBV12-4 to TRBJ1-2, with D perhaps TRBD1 (6 bases). CDR3 length: 14 amino acids. V gave up 3 bases and J gave up 7 bases, with 15 bases separating them. For the CDR3, the DNA is TGTGCCAGCAGTTTTACAGGGCCGGCCGGTGGCTACACCTTC. It specifies CASSFTGPAGGYTF.